This record concerns one T cell receptor (beta chain) sequence. It lacks a known antigen. Within one base of it there is no much larger clone, and no base qualities were kept. The entire isolated RNA was reverse transcribed using the High Capacity cDNA Reverse Transcription Kit, and thus expressed TCRB transcripts were sequenced. Deep immunoSEQ sequencing was applied to naive, central memory and regulatory T cell samples, giving an average of about 3.4 million total reads per sample. Sorted cells were lysed in RLT buffer and RNA was extracted with DNase-treated RNeasy Micro or Mini kits, depending on cell number. Each cell subset was processed on its own to prevent cross-contamination, while patient and healthy donor samples were processed together. The immunoSEQ multiplex PCR was used to amplify TCRB sequences from cDNA, yielding 87-bp fragments that span the CDR3 region. Sequencing of the amplicons was done on the Illumina HiSeq platform. The paper's processing steps were these. Synthetic template baselines were used to correct PCR bias computationally, reads within Hamming distance 2 were collapsed, and singletons that could not be merged were discarded. By aligning reads against IMGT, V, D and J genes, CDR3 length, and insertions or deletions at six rearrangement sites were assigned. Within each subset, clonotype counts were normalized to the number of sorted cells before true diversity and Gini coefficients were calculated with the tcR R package. The overlap coefficient, calculated on TCRB nucleotide sequences, was used to quantify repertoire sharing. As stored in TCRdb, this immuneACCESS dataset retains in-frame rearrangements with V and J assigned. A fraction of the clones does not appear; measured against another copy, unresolved V genes explain less than half of the discrepancy, and the remainder lacks a known reason. V and J calls and clone size are given by that table; D and trimming were obtained from the DNA. The sample yields 100,000 to 150,000 clones; approximately 9% were counted once. The ten largest clones add up to 0.75% of the sample.

The sample comes from a study of beta chain features in type 1 diabetes (dated by TCRdb to 2016 to 2019). In the study overall: Mean age, gender distribution, total cell number and subset yield did not differ between patients and healthy donors. Regulatory and stem cell-like memory subsets were isolated from only 8 patients and about eight healthy donors, whereas naive and central memory subsets came from all 30 or so donors. In the study, TCRB repertoires of sorted circulating CD4+ T cell subsets from recently diagnosed type 1 diabetes patients were compared with those of matched healthy donors. A total of about 110,000,000 sorted cells were examined across all samples, and a strong correlation was observed between cell number per subset and RNA yield.

V is trimmed back by 5 bases and J by 4 bases, and the junction contains 4 bases that no gene match accounts for. The germline V gene (reference sequence) gives CDR1 as MNHEY and CDR2 as SMNVEV. The CDR3 covers 14 residues, taking in both the cysteine and the phenylalanine. Just CDR3 DNA is preserved here, 42 bases in frame from base 1. A single peripheral blood draw of around 120 mL on average was collected from each donor into heparinised tubes. Using a panel that included CD45RO, CCR7, CD25, CD127, CD95 and CD27, naive, central memory, regulatory and stem cell-like memory CD4+ T cells were sorted on a BD FACSAria II. A purity above 95% was achieved for all sorted populations. PBMCs were separated immediately by Lymphoprep density gradient centrifugation and were stained directly, without being cultured. Samples were stained and sorted in pairs, with one healthy donor and one patient per experiment, so that batch effects were minimized.

What the research found in general, with its limitations: Patients with type 1 diabetes made fewer insertions and deleted more nucleotides at VDJ recombination sites, implying thymic rearrangement abnormalities. Because cDNA was sequenced instead of genomic DNA, highly expressing activated cells could be over-represented, though the groups showed no difference in activation or CD3 levels. In all four CD4+ subsets, TCRB CDR3 length was moderately but significantly shorter in type 1 diabetes patients. Because the HLA sub-analyses included only small numbers of individuals, any influence of HLA type on TCRB rearrangement was left unresolved. PCR might favor shorter templates, but patient and control samples were amplified and corrected together, so any skew would affect both groups equally. Naive, central memory and regulatory TCRB repertoires appeared to be more alike among patients than among healthy donors.

The source material was central memory CD4+ T cells from blood. The sequence is built from TRBV27 and TRBJ1-1; TRBD1 matches 10 bases in the middle. The sequence was collected from a man aged 25-45 years with type 1 diabetes. The CDR3 is CASSRDRGFTEAFF. The DNA sequence is given as TGTGCCAGCAGTCGGGACAGGGGTTTCACTGAAGCTTTCTTT.